This is a list of T cell receptor beta chains from one sample in a study of HIV-infected patients and healthy controls. Each CDR3 protein gets one entry after TCRdb re-called the 5' RACE reads with MiXCR. The table records roughly 10,000 distinct CDR3 sequences, 6.5% to 9.5% of them present only once. This specimen was blood, taken before antiretroviral therapy. Receptor source: an adult with HIV infection. The donor label of this sample is uncertain. The CDR3 runs from the conserved cysteine through the conserved F or W. A D gene is named only where the DNA matches it firmly. The size entry is marked missing in some rows and otherwise reads once, few, many or a size class.

CDR3nt: TGTGCCAGCAGTTATAGAGGGGGAATGGGCTACAATGAGCAGTTCTTC
CDR3aa: CASSYRGGMGYNEQFF
abundance: many
d_gene: NA
j_gene: TRBJ2-1
v_gene: TRBV6-2/TRBV6-3

CDR3nt: TGCGCCAGCAGTGTGCTCCTTGAGGGGAATAATCAGCCCCAGCATTTT
CDR3aa: CASSVLLEGNNQPQHF
abundance: NA
d_gene: NA
j_gene: TRBJ1-5
v_gene: TRBV10-2

CDR3nt: TGTGCCAGCAGACGTCGGGCCTTTAGCTCCTACAATGAGCAGTTCTTC
CDR3aa: CASRRRAFSSYNEQFF
abundance: many
d_gene: NA
j_gene: TRBJ2-1
v_gene: TRBV6-5

CDR3nt: TGCAGCGACACTCGGACAGTGAACACTGAAGCTTTCTTT
CDR3aa: CSDTRTVNTEAFF
abundance: many
d_gene: NA
j_gene: TRBJ1-1
v_gene: TRBV29-1

CDR3nt: TGTGCCAGCAGCCAGGCTGCCAGAAGGAGGAAGGGGGCGCATAACACTGAAGCTTTCTTT
CDR3aa: CASSQAARRRKGAHNTEAFF
abundance: many
d_gene: TRBD1
j_gene: TRBJ1-1
v_gene: TRBV3-1

CDR3nt: TGCGCCAGCAGCTTGGAGGCAGGACCTAACTATGGCTACACCTTC
CDR3aa: CASSLEAGPNYGYTF
abundance: many
d_gene: NA
j_gene: TRBJ1-2
v_gene: TRBV5-1

CDR3nt: TGTGCCAGCAGTACTAGCGCCAACAGGGGGGGGAACTATGGCTACACCTTC
CDR3aa: CASSTSANRGGNYGYTF
abundance: many
d_gene: TRBD1
j_gene: TRBJ1-2
v_gene: TRBV6-6

CDR3nt: TGTGCCAGCAGTTTTCGGAGTCAGACTAATGAAAAACTGTTTTTT
CDR3aa: CASSFRSQTNEKLFF
abundance: many
d_gene: NA
j_gene: TRBJ1-4
v_gene: TRBV28

CDR3nt: TGTGCCTGGACCGTACGTCCTTATAATTCACCCCTCCACTTT
CDR3aa: CAWTVRPYNSPLHF
abundance: many
d_gene: NA
j_gene: TRBJ1-6
v_gene: TRBV30

CDR3nt: TGCGCCAGCAGCTGGGACAGGGTTTCTTCGGGGGCTTTCTTT
CDR3aa: CASSWDRVSSGAFF
abundance: many
d_gene: TRBD1
j_gene: TRBJ1-1
v_gene: TRBV5-1

CDR3nt: TGTGCCAGCGGGTTCGGGAGAAGCAATCAGCCCCAGCATTTT
CDR3aa: CASGFGRSNQPQHF
abundance: medium-sized
d_gene: NA
j_gene: TRBJ1-5
v_gene: TRBV12-3/TRBV12-4

CDR3nt: TGCGCCAGCAGCTTGGGACCCACGAACACTGAAGCTTTCTTT
CDR3aa: CASSLGPTNTEAFF
abundance: many
d_gene: NA
j_gene: TRBJ1-1
v_gene: TRBV5-1

CDR3nt: TGTGCCAGCAGTTACTCGGTCAGGGCCGGGCGGGGTGAAGCTTTCTTT
CDR3aa: CASSYSVRAGRGEAFF
abundance: many
d_gene: NA
j_gene: TRBJ1-1
v_gene: TRBV6-5

CDR3nt: TGCAGCGCCGAGAGGGTTCGGTACTATGGCTACACCTTC
CDR3aa: CSAERVRYYGYTF
abundance: many
d_gene: NA
j_gene: TRBJ1-2
v_gene: TRBV29-1